The clone carrying this T cell receptor beta chain was counted once. The target antigen is unknown. The entry originates in a study of T cells in localized non-small cell lung cancer. Study-level points and caveats: Clonality of T cells reached its maximum in uninvolved adjacent lung, surpassing tumor. Median detection of top 100 tumor clones in adjacent lung was about 60 clones.

This CDR3 has 14 residues. Germline assignment: CDR1 SNHLY and CDR2 FYNNEI. Unmatched junction bases numbered 4, after V lost 5 bases and J lost 3 bases. Clones were read by immunoSEQ multiplex PCR, and TCRdb kept only the in-frame ones, dropping some. The data show 25,000 to 35,000 clones, 92% seen once. The chain carries TRBV2 and TRBJ2-1, with 7 nucleotides matching TRBD1. Here the sequenced sample was peripheral blood mononuclear cells, taken before any cancer treatment. The receptor was derived from a woman aged 35-70 years with stage III lung adenocarcinoma. CDR3: CASSRDSHYNEQFF. CDR3 bases: TGTGCCAGCAGTCGGGACAGCCACTACAATGAGCAGTTCTTC.